This T cell receptor beta chain was obtained from a study of blood T cell repertoires in COVID-19. For the study at large: Donors in the United States, Italy and Spain gave samples during acute or convalescent COVID-19.

Method: immunoSEQ multiplex PCR; TCRdb's copy keeps in-frame clones and lacks some. The sample lists 250,000 to 350,000 clones; around 84% were seen once. Followed longitudinally, the Seattle patients had been enrolled during active infection. The CDR3 is made up of 16 amino acids. The V gene end was trimmed by 4 bases and the J gene end by 6 bases; junction bases not matched to a gene: 13. Germline V CDR1 and CDR2: SGDLS, YYNGEE. The rearrangement uses TRBV9 and TRBJ2-1; 7 nucleotides match TRBD2. Sample: peripheral blood. This receptor was taken from a human donor with COVID-19, enrolled during active disease. The donor label of this sample is uncertain. CDR3 residues: CASSPPQRGGTNEQFF. CDR3 DNA sequence: TGTGCCAGCAGCCCCCCCCAAAGGGGAGGGACCAATGAGCAGTTCTTC.